This T cell receptor (beta chain) was recovered during a study of blood T cell repertoires in COVID-19. Overall study: Researchers got acute and convalescent COVID-19 samples from the United States, Italy and Spain. Nucleic acid was either cDNA or gDNA, and it came from T cells, B-cell-depleted T cells, or PBMCs.

This clone was seen once. Method: immunoSEQ multiplex PCR; TCRdb's copy keeps in-frame clones and lacks some. Of around 300,000 clones listed, around nine tenths are singletons. The CDR3 has 14 amino acids. CDR1 MGHRA and CDR2 YSYEKL come from the germline V gene. Trimming removed 1 base from V and 7 bases from J, with 10 bases in between. Membership in each cohort depended on participant-reported clinical history. This TCR came from a woman aged 40 to 49 who had recovered from COVID-19. The genes are TRBV4-1 and TRBJ2-2, with D perhaps TRBD2 (6 bases). Sample: PBMCs or T cells enriched from blood (not recorded which). CDR3 protein: CASSQVAGSGELFF. The CDR3 region has the DNA TGCGCCAGCAGCCAAGTGGCGGGAAGCGGGGAGCTGTTTTTT.